This T cell receptor beta chain was recorded in a study of T cells in Graves' hyperthyroidism and ophthalmopathy. From RNA transcripts, TCR beta CDR3 regions were amplified. An initial round of RT-PCR targeting the TCR CDR3 relied on the HTBI primer set. TCRdb analysed the multiplex PCR reads with MiXCR anew, one entry per CDR3 protein. The data hold around 580,000 distinct CDR3 sequences, with 16% observed a single time. In germline, CDR1 is SEHNR, CDR2 FQNEAQ (reference sequence). There are 13 residues in the CDR3. Between the trimmed V and J ends, which lost 9 bases and 4 bases, there was a span of 14 bases.

The rearrangement links TRBV7-9 to TRBJ2-3, with D unclear. The clonotype was recovered from a young woman with Graves' hyperthyroidism. Specimen: blood. This chain's CDR3 is CASKEDGADTQYF. The CDR3 bases are TGTGCCAGTAAGGAAGATGGGGCAGATACGCAGTATTTT.